One sample yielded the 28 T cell receptor beta chains listed below, sequenced in a study of follicular helper T cells after annual influenza vaccination. Clones were read by immunoSEQ multiplex PCR, and TCRdb kept only the in-frame ones, dropping some. This sample has some 15,000 clones, with approximately 84% found just once. The time point: 2014-2015 season, 7 days after vaccination. Sequencing used CXCR5+ CD38- circulating T follicular helper cells from blood, obtained 7 days after influenza vaccination. The subset here: circulating Tfh, non-naive CD4+CXCR5+PD-1+ (ICOS+CD38+ or ICOS-CD38-). These receptors all come from an adult who received the influenza vaccine.

The chain couples TRBV7-9 to TRBJ2-3; TRBD1 aligns across 11 bases. CDR1 SEHNR and CDR2 FQNEAQ come from the germline V gene (reference sequence). The CDR3 is 17 amino acids. V trimming: 0 bases; J trimming: 4 bases; junction bases outside the gene matches: 6. The CDR3 loop is CASSLATGTGGADTQYF. The CDR3 nucleotides are TGTGCCAGCAGCTTAGCAACCGGGACAGGGGGAGCAGATACGCAGTATTTT.

This rearrangement joins TRBV6-5 to TRBJ1-2; D may be TRBD1 (5 bases). This CDR3 spans 15 amino acids. Germline-derived CDR1 and CDR2 are MNHEY and SVGAGI. V lost 10 bases, J lost 6 bases, and 24 bases lay in between. The CDR3 protein is CATSQAHRGLDGYTF. The CDR3 DNA reads TGTGCCACTTCACAAGCACATAGGGGTCTGGATGGCTACACCTTC.

This clone was seen a few times. J is TRBJ1-5 and V is TRBV28; TRBD1 agrees at 9 bases. V lost 8 bases to trimming and J lost 5 bases; unmatched junction nucleotides: 16. Germline V gene lookup returns CDR1 MDHEN and CDR2 SYDVKM. The CDR3 extends over 17 amino acids. The CDR3 nucleotides read TGTGCCAGCCAAAGAAGGGGGACAGGGTTGGGGGATCAGCCCCAGCATTTT. The encoded protein is CASQRRGTGLGDQPQHF. The whole variable domain, filled in from reference TRBV28 and TRBJ1-5, reads DVKVTQSSRYLVKRTGEKVFLECVQDMDHENMFWYRQDPGLGLRLIYFSYDVKMKEKGDIPEGYSVSREKKERFSLILESASTNQTSMYLCASQRRGTGLGDQPQHFGDGTRLSIL.

With regard to this clone: Distinct nucleotide sequences in the sample also encode this CDR3. V and J are TRBV5-1 and TRBJ2-5; maybe TRBD2 (5 bases). This CDR3 spans 14 amino acids. Trimming shortened V by 0 bases and J by 4 bases, and 10 bases separated the two germline ends. Per the germline V gene, CDR1 is SGHRS and CDR2 is YFSETQ. The DNA for the CDR3 is TGCGCCAGCAGCTTGGCCGGAGGACGAGAGACCCAGTACTTC. Its protein product is CASSLAGGRETQYF.

This chain connects TRBV2 to TRBJ2-4; TRBD1 matches at 9 bases. The germline CDR1 and CDR2 sequences are SNHLY and FYNNEI. Trimming removed 6 bases from V and 0 bases from J; junction bases left unmatched: 9. The CDR3 spans 17 residues. The CDR3 nucleotides read TGTGCCAGCAGCCAACAGGGGGCTCCGCTAGCCAAAAACATTCAGTACTTC. Protein: CASSQQGAPLAKNIQYF. Full variable domain (rest looked up from reference TRBV2 and TRBJ2-4): EPEVTQTPSHQVTQMGQEVILRCVPISNHLYFYWYRQILGQKVEFLVSFYNNEISEKSEIFDDQFSVERPDGSNFTLKIRSTKLEDSAMYFCASSQQGAPLAKNIQYFGAGTRLSVL.

CDR3: CASIRDSSVEQYF. In DNA form, the CDR3 reads TGTGCCAGCATCCGGGACAGTAGCGTCGAGCAGTACTTC. This chain connects TRBV28 to TRBJ2-7, with 7 positions matching TRBD1. V shed 7 bases and J 6 bases; nucleotides not matched to a gene: 9. CDR1 is MDHEN, CDR2 SYDVKM, per germline. The CDR3 extends over 13 amino acids.

This clone was observed a few times. The chain links TRBV28 to TRBJ1-5, with D possibly being TRBD1 (5 bases). Germline CDR1 is MDHEN and CDR2 is SYDVKM. This CDR3 has 13 residues. The ends were cut back, 10 bases at V and 7 bases at J, with 17 bases in the middle. DNA of the CDR3: TGTGCCACCAGCCCCCAGGGTATCCAGCCCCAGCATTTT. This sequence encodes CATSPQGIQPQHF.

The CDR3 spells CASSTGNSGNTIYF. The CDR3 nucleotides read TGTGCCAGCAGTACAGGGAACTCTGGAAACACCATATATTTT. The chain employs TRBV6-1 and TRBJ1-3; maybe TRBD1 (6 bases). Germline lookup yields CDR1 MNHNS and CDR2 SASEGT. The CDR3 loop spans 14 amino acids. V was pared by 5 bases and J by 0 bases, with 8 bases between.

The chain recombines TRBV15 with TRBJ1-2; 9 bases align to TRBD1. V lost 0 bases, J lost 6 bases, and 5 bases stayed unmatched. The CDR3 loop spans 15 amino acids. The germline CDR1 and CDR2 sequences are LNHNV and YYDKDF (reference sequence). CDR3 bases: TGTGCCACCAGCAGAGAAGGGACAGGGTATGATGGCTACACCTTC. Translation gives CATSREGTGYDGYTF.

The chain has TRBV4-1 and TRBJ1-5; TRBD1 agrees at 7 bases. Germline loops: CDR1 MGHRA, CDR2 YSYEKL. V trimming: 6 bases; J trimming: 7 bases; junction bases outside the gene matches: 6. The CDR3 sequence is 13 residues long. The CDR3 DNA sequence: TGCGCCAGCAGTTCACAGGGGTCGCAGCCCCAGCATTTT. It translates to CASSSQGSQPQHF.

This clone was seen a single time. The rearrangement uses TRBV5-6 and TRBJ2-5; the D gene is possibly TRBD2 (5 bases). The CDR3 totals 14 residues. Per germline, CDR1 SGHDT and CDR2 YYEEEE. Trimming removed 1 base at V and 7 bases at J, with 14 bases between. The CDR3: CASSLRRARGTQYF. CDR3 DNA: TGTGCCAGCAGCTTGCGTAGGGCCCGGGGGACCCAGTACTTC.

The V gene is TRBV7-9, the J gene TRBJ1-1, with a possible D match to TRBD1 (5 bases). Trimming removed 5 bases at V and 10 bases at J, with 23 bases between. The CDR3 is made up of 15 amino acids. Germline lookup yields CDR1 SEHNR and CDR2 FQNEAQ (reference sequence). CDR3 sequence (DNA): TGTGCCAGCAGCCCCTCCGGGACTCAACTTTTCGGAGCTTTCTTT. This codes for CASSPSGTQLFGAFF. Combining the CDR3 with reference TRBV7-9 and TRBJ1-1 gives the whole variable domain DTGVSQNPRHKITKRGQNVTFRCDPISEHNRLYWYRQTLGQGPEFLTYFQNEAQLEKSRLLSDRFSAERPKGSFSTLEIQRTEQGDSAMYLCASSPSGTQLFGAFFGQGTRLTVV.

V and J are TRBV18 and TRBJ1-2, with 7 positions matching TRBD1. Per germline, CDR1 KGHSH and CDR2 LQKENI. Trimming took 5 bases from V and 3 from J; bases not matched to a gene: 3. The CDR3 contains 13 residues. The chain's CDR3 is CASSSTGDYGYTF. The CDR3 DNA follows: TGTGCCAGCTCAAGCACAGGGGACTATGGCTACACCTTC.

V gene TRBV7-6 combines with J gene TRBJ2-1; a weak D match, TRBD1 (5 bases). The germline V gene has CDR1 SGHVS and CDR2 FNYEAQ. The CDR3 sequence is 16 residues long. Trimming removed 5 bases from V and 5 bases from J, with 19 bases in between. The CDR3: CASSPSESGPNNEQFF. The CDR3 DNA follows: TGTGCCAGCAGCCCGTCAGAGTCAGGGCCCAACAATGAGCAGTTCTTC.

The rearrangement links TRBV5-1 to TRBJ2-3; D might be TRBD2 (6 bases). Trimming took 1 base from V and 1 from J, leaving 13 bases between them. From germline, CDR1 is SGHRS and CDR2 YFSETQ. The CDR3 has 16 amino acids. The CDR3 DNA reads TGCGCCAGCAGCTTGACAACTAGCAGAGGCACAGATACGCAGTATTTT. It translates to CASSLTTSRGTDTQYF.

The chain links TRBV7-9 to TRBJ2-7; TRBD2 might be the D (6 bases). This CDR3 is 13 amino acids long. Germline CDR1 is SEHNR and CDR2 is FQNEAQ (reference sequence). V shed 5 bases and J shed 8 bases, with 16 bases lying between them. CDR3 residues: CASSPRGGTKQYF. CDR3 DNA sequence: TGTGCCAGCAGCCCCCGTGGAGGGACGAAGCAGTACTTC.

The chain uses TRBV27 and TRBJ2-7; possible D gene TRBD2, 7 bases. Germline V gene data show CDR1 as MNHEY and CDR2 as SMNVEV (reference sequence). This CDR3 comprises 13 residues. Trimming removed 11 bases at V and 2 bases at J, with 16 bases between. The CDR3: CAAGRGPAYEQYF. DNA for the CDR3: TGTGCCGCAGGGCGGGGGCCCGCCTACGAGCAGTACTTC.

The gene calls are TRBV5-1 and TRBJ2-3; D is undetermined. V was shortened by 6 bases and J by 0 bases, with 14 bases between the two germline ends. This CDR3 has 15 residues. Germline V gene sequence: CDR1 SGHRS, CDR2 YFSETQ. The CDR3 protein is CASTSTPTSTDTQYF. The CDR3 nucleotides are TGCGCCAGCACCTCGACACCCACGAGCACAGATACGCAGTATTTT.

J is TRBJ2-7 and V is TRBV30; TRBD1 matches 9 bases. Looked up from germline, CDR1 is GTSNPN and CDR2 is SVGIG (reference sequence). V gave up 3 bases and J gave up 1 base; unmatched junction bases: 4. The CDR3 runs 14 residues. In nucleotides, the CDR3 is TGTGCCTGGAGCCTTGGGACAGGGTCCTACGAGCAGTACTTC. As protein: CAWSLGTGSYEQYF.

The gene calls are TRBV7-9 and TRBJ1-2, with D possibly being TRBD1 (5 bases). Germline CDR1 SEHNR, CDR2 FQNEAQ (reference sequence). Trimming cost V 5 bases and J 4 bases, with 11 bases left between them. The CDR3 runs to 13 residues. The CDR3 DNA sequence: TGTGCCAGCAGCCTCGACAGTTTCTATGGCTACACCTTC. Protein sequence: CASSLDSFYGYTF.

The chain joins TRBV6-1 to TRBJ1-2; 10 bases are a match to TRBD1. Trimming at V came to 4 bases and at J to 4 bases, leaving 3 bases not matched to a gene. This CDR3 region has 14 residues. CDR1 and CDR2 (germline): MNHNS, SASEGT. The CDR3 loop reads CASSGGDRGYGYTF. The DNA of the CDR3 is TGTGCCAGCAGTGGCGGGGACAGGGGCTATGGCTACACCTTC.

This chain uses TRBV5-1 with TRBJ2-1, with 10 nucleotides matching TRBD1. In germline, CDR1 is SGHRS, CDR2 YFSETQ. The CDR3 extends over 16 amino acids. V was clipped by 5 bases and J by 8 bases; unmatched bases: 13. In nucleotides, the CDR3 is TGCGCCAGCAGTCGGACAGGGGGTTCGCAAGGCGATGAGCAGTTCTTC. Protein product: CASSRTGGSQGDEQFF.

This chain links TRBV19 with TRBJ2-2; 9 nucleotides match TRBD1. The CDR3 is made up of 15 amino acids. The V and J ends lost 4 bases and 4 bases, in that order; junction bases with no gene match: 4. Germline assignment: CDR1 LNHDA and CDR2 SQIVND (reference sequence). The CDR3 sequence: CASSRGQGGTGELFF. CDR3 nucleotides: TGTGCCAGTAGTAGGGGACAGGGAGGCACCGGGGAGCTGTTTTTT.

The CDR3 DNA sequence: TGTGCCAGCAGTCCAAGGGGCTATGGCTACACCTTC. Translated: CASSPRGYGYTF. This chain links TRBV2 with TRBJ1-2; D is perhaps TRBD1 (5 bases). Germline CDR1 and CDR2: SNHLY and FYNNEI. This CDR3 is 12 amino acids long. V was cut by 5 bases and J by 4 bases, with 8 bases left in between.

The CDR3, as DNA: TGTGCCAGCAGTGAACAGGGGACAGCAACTTCACCCCTCCACTTT. Its translation: CASSEQGTATSPLHF. The V and J genes are TRBV2 and TRBJ1-6, with 7 bases lining up with TRBD1. V was clipped by 2 bases and J by 9 bases; unmatched bases: 7. The CDR3 sequence is 15 residues long. Germline lookup yields CDR1 SNHLY and CDR2 FYNNEI.

The sample holds one count of this clone. This sample also contains other DNA sequences that code for the same CDR3. The chain is built from TRBV5-1 and TRBJ2-7; TRBD1 agrees at 8 bases. The CDR3 consists of 14 residues. Trimming at V came to 0 bases and at J to 2 bases, leaving 1 base not matched to a gene. The germline V gene has CDR1 SGHRS and CDR2 YFSETQ. This CDR3 reads CASSLEQGAYEQYF. In nucleotides, the CDR3 is TGCGCCAGCAGCTTGGAACAGGGGGCCTACGAGCAGTACTTC.

The gene calls are TRBV7-2 and TRBJ2-3, with 10 bases aligning to TRBD2. The V gene's germline CDR1 is SGHTA and CDR2 FQGNSA. Trimming cost V 5 bases and J 3 bases; bases outside gene matches: 2. The CDR3 is 14 amino acids. The CDR3 bases are TGTGCCAGCAGCAAGGGACTAGCGACAGATACGCAGTATTTT. Amino acid sequence: CASSKGLATDTQYF.

V is TRBV6-6 and J is TRBJ1-4; 10 bases line up with TRBD1. With V trimmed by 5 bases and J by 5 bases, 5 bases remained unmatched. Germline assignment: CDR1 MNHNY and CDR2 SVGAGI (reference sequence). This CDR3 spans 15 amino acids. The CDR3 is CASSRGTGENEKLFF. For the CDR3, the DNA is TGTGCCAGCAGTCGAGGGACAGGGGAAAATGAAAAACTGTTTTTT.